This TCR beta chain was captured by sequencing in a study of blood T cell repertoires in COVID-19. Here immunoSEQ multiplex PCR was the method, and the copy in TCRdb shows in-frame clones only, minus some. The sample lists around 250,000 clones, about four fifths occurring once. CDR3 length: 16 amino acids. Losses at the gene ends were 1 base for V and 4 bases for J; bases not matched to a gene: 5. The germline gives CDR1 LNHNV, CDR2 YYDKDF (reference sequence). The TCR sequence derives from a woman younger than 30 with acute or convalescent COVID-19. Material: peripheral blood. V is TRBV15 and J is TRBJ2-3, with TRBD1 identical over 10 bases. The CDR3 is CATSRVRTGGADTQYF. In DNA, the CDR3 is TGTGCCACCAGCAGAGTGCGGACAGGGGGGGCAGATACGCAGTATTTT.